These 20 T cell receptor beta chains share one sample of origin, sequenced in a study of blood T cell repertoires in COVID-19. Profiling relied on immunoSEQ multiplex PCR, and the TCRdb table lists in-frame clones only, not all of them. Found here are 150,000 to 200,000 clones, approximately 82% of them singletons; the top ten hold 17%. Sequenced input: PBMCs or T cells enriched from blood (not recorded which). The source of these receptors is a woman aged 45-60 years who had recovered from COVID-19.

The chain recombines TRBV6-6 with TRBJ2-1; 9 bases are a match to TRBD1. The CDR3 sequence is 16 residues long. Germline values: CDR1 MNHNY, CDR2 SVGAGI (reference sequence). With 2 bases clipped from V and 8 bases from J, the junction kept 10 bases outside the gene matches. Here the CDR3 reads CASSYIPGQGRYEQFF. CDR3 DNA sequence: TGTGCCAGCAGTTACATCCCGGGACAGGGCCGTTATGAGCAGTTCTTC.

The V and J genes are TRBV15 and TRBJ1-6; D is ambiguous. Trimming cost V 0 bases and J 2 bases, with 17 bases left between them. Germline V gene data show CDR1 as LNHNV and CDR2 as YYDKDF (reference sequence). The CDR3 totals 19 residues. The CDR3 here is CATSRDLGLAGAYNSPLHF. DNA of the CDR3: TGTGCCACCAGCAGAGACTTGGGCCTCGCGGGCGCCTATAATTCACCCCTCCACTTT. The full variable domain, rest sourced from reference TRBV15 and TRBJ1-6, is DAMVIQNPRYQVTQFGKPVTLSCSQTLNHNVMYWYQQKSSQAPKLLFHYYDKDFNNEADTPDNFQSRRPNTSFCFLDIRSPGLGDTAMYLCATSRDLGLAGAYNSPLHFGNGTRLTVT.

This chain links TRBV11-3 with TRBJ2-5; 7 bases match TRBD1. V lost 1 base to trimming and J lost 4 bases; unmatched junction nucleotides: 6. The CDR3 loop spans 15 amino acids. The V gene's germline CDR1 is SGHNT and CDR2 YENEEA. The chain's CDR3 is CASSLGRGQIETQYF. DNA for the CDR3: TGTGCCAGCAGCTTAGGCCGGGGACAGATAGAGACCCAGTACTTC.

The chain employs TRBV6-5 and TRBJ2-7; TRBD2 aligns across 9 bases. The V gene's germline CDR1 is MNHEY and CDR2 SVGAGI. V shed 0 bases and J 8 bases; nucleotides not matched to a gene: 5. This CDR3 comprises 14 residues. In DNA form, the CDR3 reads TGTGCCAGCAGTTACTCGCGGGAGGGCCCGCAGCAGTACTTC. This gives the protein CASSYSREGPQQYF.

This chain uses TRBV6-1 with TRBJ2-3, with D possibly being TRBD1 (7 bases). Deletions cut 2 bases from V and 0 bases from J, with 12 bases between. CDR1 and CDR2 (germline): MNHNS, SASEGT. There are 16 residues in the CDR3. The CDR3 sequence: CASSELPGGSTDTQYF. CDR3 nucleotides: TGTGCCAGCAGTGAATTGCCAGGGGGGAGCACAGATACGCAGTATTTT.

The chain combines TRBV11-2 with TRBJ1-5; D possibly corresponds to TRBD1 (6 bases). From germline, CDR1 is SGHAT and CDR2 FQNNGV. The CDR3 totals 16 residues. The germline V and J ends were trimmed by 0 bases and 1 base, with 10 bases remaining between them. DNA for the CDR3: TGTGCCAGCAGCTTAGAACAGGGATTAAGCAATCAGCCCCAGCATTTT. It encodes CASSLEQGLSNQPQHF.

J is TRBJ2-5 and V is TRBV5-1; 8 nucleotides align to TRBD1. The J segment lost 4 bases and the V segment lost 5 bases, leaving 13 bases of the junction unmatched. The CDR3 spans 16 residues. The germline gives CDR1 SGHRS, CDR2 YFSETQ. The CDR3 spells CASSDPTQGAGETQYF. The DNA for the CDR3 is TGCGCCAGCAGTGACCCGACTCAGGGGGCCGGAGAGACCCAGTACTTC.

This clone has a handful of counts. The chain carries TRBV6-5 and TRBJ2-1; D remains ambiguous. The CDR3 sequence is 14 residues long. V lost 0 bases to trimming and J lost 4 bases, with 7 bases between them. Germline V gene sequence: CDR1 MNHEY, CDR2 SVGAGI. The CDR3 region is CASSYSKTYNEQFF. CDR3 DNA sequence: TGTGCCAGCAGTTACTCTAAGACTTACAATGAGCAGTTCTTC.

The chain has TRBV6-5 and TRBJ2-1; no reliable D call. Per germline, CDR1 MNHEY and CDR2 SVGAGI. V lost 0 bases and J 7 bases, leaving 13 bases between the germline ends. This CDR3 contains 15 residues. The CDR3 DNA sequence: TGTGCCAGCAGTTACTCGACTGGTCCTACGAATGAGCAGTTCTTC. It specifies CASSYSTGPTNEQFF.

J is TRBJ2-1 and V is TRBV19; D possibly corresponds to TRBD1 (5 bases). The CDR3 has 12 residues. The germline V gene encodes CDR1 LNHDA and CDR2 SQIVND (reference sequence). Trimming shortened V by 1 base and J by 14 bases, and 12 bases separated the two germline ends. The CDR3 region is CASSIGRRGKFF. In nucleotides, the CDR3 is TGTGCCAGTAGTATAGGCCGAAGGGGAAAGTTCTTC. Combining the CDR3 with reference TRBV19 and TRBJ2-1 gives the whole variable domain DGGITQSPKYLFRKEGQNVTLSCEQNLNHDAMYWYRQDPGQGLRLIYYSQIVNDFQKGDIAEGYSVSREKKESFPLTVTSAQKNPTAFYLCASSIGRRGKFFGPGTRLTVL.

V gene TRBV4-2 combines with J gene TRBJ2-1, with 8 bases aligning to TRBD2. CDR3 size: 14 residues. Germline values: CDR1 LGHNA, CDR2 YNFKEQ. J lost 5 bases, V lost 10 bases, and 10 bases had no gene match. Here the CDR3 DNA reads TGTGCCACCCTGGACAGCGGGAGAAACAATGAGCAGTTCTTC. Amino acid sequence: CATLDSGRNNEQFF.

For the CDR3, the DNA is TGTGCCAGCAGCTTGGACAGGGCTCAGCCCCAGCATTTT. This codes for CASSLDRAQPQHF. This chain links TRBV5-5 with TRBJ1-5; TRBD1 is a possible D gene (6 bases). Germline CDR1 SGHKS, CDR2 YYEKEE (reference sequence). The CDR3 length is 13 residues. Deletions cut 0 bases from V and 6 bases from J, with 7 bases between.

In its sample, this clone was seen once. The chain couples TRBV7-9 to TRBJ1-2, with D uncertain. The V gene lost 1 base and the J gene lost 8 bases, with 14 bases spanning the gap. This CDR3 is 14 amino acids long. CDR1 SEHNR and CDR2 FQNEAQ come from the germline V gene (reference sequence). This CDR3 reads CASSLGTQRGGYTF. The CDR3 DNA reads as TGTGCCAGCAGCTTAGGGACTCAACGGGGAGGCTACACCTTC.

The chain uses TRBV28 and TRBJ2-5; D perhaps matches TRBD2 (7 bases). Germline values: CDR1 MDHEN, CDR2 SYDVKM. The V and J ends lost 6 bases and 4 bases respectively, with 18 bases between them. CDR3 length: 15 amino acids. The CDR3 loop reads CASSPGRGGPETQYF. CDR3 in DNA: TGTGCCAGCAGCCCGGGGAGGGGGGGGCCAGAGACCCAGTACTTC.

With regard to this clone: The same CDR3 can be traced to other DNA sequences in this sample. As DNA, the CDR3 is TGTGCCAGCAGCTTGGGGGGAAGTGGAAACACCATATATTTT. It is translated as CASSLGGSGNTIYF. The chain joins TRBV11-2 to TRBJ1-3, with D possibly being TRBD1 (5 bases). Germline loops: CDR1 SGHAT, CDR2 FQNNGV. V gave up 3 bases and J gave up 3 bases, with 9 bases separating them. The CDR3 sequence is 14 residues long.

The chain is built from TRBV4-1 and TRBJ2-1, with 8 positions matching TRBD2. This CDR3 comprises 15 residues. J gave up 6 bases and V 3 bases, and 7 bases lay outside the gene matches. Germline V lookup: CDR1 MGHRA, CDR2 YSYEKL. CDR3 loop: CASSHPLTSANEQFF. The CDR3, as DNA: TGCGCCAGCAGCCACCCACTGACTAGCGCCAATGAGCAGTTCTTC.

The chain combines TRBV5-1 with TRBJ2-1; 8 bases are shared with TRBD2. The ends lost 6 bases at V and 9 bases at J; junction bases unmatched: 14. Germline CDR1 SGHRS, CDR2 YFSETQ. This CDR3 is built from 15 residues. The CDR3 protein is CASIPGGAGEFEQFF. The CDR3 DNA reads TGCGCCAGCATCCCCGGGGGGGCGGGAGAGTTTGAGCAGTTCTTC.

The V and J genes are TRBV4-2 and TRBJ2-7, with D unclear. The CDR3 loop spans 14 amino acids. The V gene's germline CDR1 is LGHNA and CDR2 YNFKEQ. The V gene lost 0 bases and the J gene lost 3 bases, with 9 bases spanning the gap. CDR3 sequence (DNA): TGTGCCAGCAGCCAAGAGGCTAGGAACTACGAGCAGTACTTC. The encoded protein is CASSQEARNYEQYF.

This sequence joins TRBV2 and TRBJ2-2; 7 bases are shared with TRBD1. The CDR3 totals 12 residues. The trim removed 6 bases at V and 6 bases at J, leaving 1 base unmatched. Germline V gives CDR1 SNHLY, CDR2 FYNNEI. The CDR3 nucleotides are TGTGCCAGCAGAACAGGGGCCGGGGAGCTGTTTTTT. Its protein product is CASRTGAGELFF.

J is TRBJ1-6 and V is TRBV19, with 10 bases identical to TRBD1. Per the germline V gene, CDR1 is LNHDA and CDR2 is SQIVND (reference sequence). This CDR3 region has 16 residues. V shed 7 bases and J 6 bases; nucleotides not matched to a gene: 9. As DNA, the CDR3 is TGTGCCAGTACCACGGGACAGGGGATTCCTAATTCACCCCTCCACTTT. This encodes CASTTGQGIPNSPLHF.